A single sample gave rise to the 20 T cell receptor beta chains below, sequenced in a study of vaccination and CD4 T cells after COVID-19. TCRdb independently ran MiXCR on the PCR reads; one entry per CDR3 protein. The table lists around 20,000 distinct CDR3 sequences, just over 60% of them singletons. This sample comprised CD4+ T cells from blood, obtained after SARS-CoV-2 vaccination. These TCRs come from a human donor who had recovered from COVID-19.

The chain couples TRBV6-1 to TRBJ2-1; no definite D call. V shed 6 bases and J shed 7 bases, with 4 bases lying between them. CDR3 length equals 10 residues. Germline CDR1 MNHNS, CDR2 SASEGT. CDR3 sequence reads: CASRENEQFF. The CDR3 nucleotides read TGTGCCAGCAGAGAAAATGAGCAGTTCTTC.

The rearrangement joins TRBV2 to TRBJ1-5, with D unclear. The CDR3 has 13 amino acids. Germline loops: CDR1 SNHLY, CDR2 FYNNEI. V lost 5 bases and J lost 4, with 9 bases in between. CDR3 bases: TGTGCCAGCAGTCGGGCCCTGAATCAGCCCCAGCATTTT. It is translated as CASSRALNQPQHF.

J is TRBJ2-4 and V is TRBV25-1; 9 nucleotides line up with TRBD1. Trimming removed 4 bases from V and 7 bases from J; junction bases left unmatched: 8. Germline V lookup: CDR1 MGHDK, CDR2 SYGVNS. This CDR3 is 15 amino acids long. This CDR3 reads CASSGGTGLSNIQYF. CDR3 nucleotide sequence: TGTGCCAGCAGTGGGGGGACAGGGCTAAGTAACATTCAGTACTTC.

This rearrangement joins TRBV20-1 to TRBJ1-1; D possibly corresponds to TRBD1 (5 bases). CDR1 is DFQATT and CDR2 is SNEGSKA in the germline V gene (reference sequence). This CDR3 is 15 amino acids long. Trimming shortened V by 3 bases and J by 6 bases, and 20 bases separated the two germline ends. CDR3 sequence (DNA): TGCAGTGCTAGGGGGGTAGTAGGGATGTCGGCTGAAGCTTTCTTT. Translation gives CSARGVVGMSAEAFF.

The genes are TRBV5-4 and TRBJ2-5, with 13 bases lining up with TRBD2. This CDR3 spans 16 amino acids. In germline, CDR1 is SGHNT, CDR2 YYREEE (reference sequence). The trim removed 3 bases at V and 4 bases at J, leaving 6 bases unmatched. In DNA, the CDR3 is TGTGCCAGCAGCTCAGGACTAGCGGGAGAGAGAGAGACCCAGTACTTC. It translates to CASSSGLAGERETQYF.

The CDR3 sequence: CASSQDTGGQPQHF. The CDR3 DNA reads TGCGCCAGCAGCCAAGATACGGGTGGTCAGCCCCAGCATTTT. The chain recombines TRBV4-3 with TRBJ1-5; D is unclear. The germline gives CDR1 LGHNA, CDR2 YSLEER. Trimming stripped 0 bases from V and 6 bases from J, with 9 bases between. The CDR3 runs to 14 residues.

The chain recombines TRBV7-8 with TRBJ1-5; unclear D gene. The CDR3 length is 13 residues. Germline CDR1 SGHVS, CDR2 FQNEAQ. Trimming removed 1 base at V and 6 bases at J, with 7 bases between. CDR3 in amino acids: CASSLGGSQPQHF. The CDR3 DNA is TGTGCCAGCAGCTTAGGGGGAAGTCAGCCCCAGCATTTT.

This clonotype came up a few times. The chain has TRBV7-3 and TRBJ1-1; weak D call: TRBD1 (5 bases). This CDR3 is 13 amino acids long. Trimming stripped 5 bases from V and 3 bases from J, with 10 bases between. CDR1 SGHTA and CDR2 FQGTGA come from the germline V gene. The CDR3 DNA follows: TGTGCCAGCAGCGTCCGGGGGGACACTGAAGCTTTCTTT. This encodes CASSVRGDTEAFF.

The V call is TRBV6-5, the J call TRBJ2-1; either TRBD1 or TRBD2 may fit D (6 bases each). Trimming removed 3 bases at V and 3 bases at J, with 12 bases between. Germline CDR1 is MNHEY and CDR2 is SVGAGI. This CDR3 comprises 15 residues. In DNA form, the CDR3 reads TGTGCCAGCAGTTATGGGGGGACAAACTACAATGAGCAGTTCTTC. Translating it yields CASSYGGTNYNEQFF.

This clonotype appeared once. V and J are TRBV28 and TRBJ2-5; the D is unclear. V was shortened by 6 bases and J by 7 bases, with 9 bases between the two germline ends. Germline CDR1 and CDR2: MDHEN and SYDVKM. This CDR3 is 11 amino acids long. CDR3 protein: CASRIMGTQYF. CDR3 DNA: TGTGCCAGCAGGATAATGGGGACCCAGTACTTC. The complete variable domain, with remaining parts taken from reference TRBV28 and TRBJ2-5, reads DVKVTQSSRYLVKRTGEKVFLECVQDMDHENMFWYRQDPGLGLRLIYFSYDVKMKEKGDIPEGYSVSREKKERFSLILESASTNQTSMYLCASRIMGTQYFGPGTRLLVL.

The J gene is TRBJ2-7, the V gene TRBV6-1; 9 bases match TRBD2. The trim removed 6 bases at V and 2 bases at J, leaving 5 bases unmatched. CDR1 and CDR2 from the germline V gene are MNHNS and SASEGT. This CDR3 region has 14 residues. CDR3 region: CASSIAGATYEQYF. In DNA, the CDR3 is TGTGCCAGCAGCATAGCGGGAGCGACCTACGAGCAGTACTTC.

The V call is TRBV20-1, the J call TRBJ2-3, with 9 positions matching TRBD1. The V and J ends lost 3 bases and 0 bases, in that order; junction bases with no gene match: 7. The CDR3 is 16 amino acids. Germline V gene data show CDR1 as DFQATT and CDR2 as SNEGSKA (reference sequence). For the CDR3, the DNA is TGCAGTGCTAGGCGACAACAGGGGGCGAGCACAGATACGCAGTATTTT. Its protein is CSARRQQGASTDTQYF.

The V call is TRBV6-1, the J call TRBJ2-5, with a tentative D call TRBD1 (6 bases). Trimming took 9 bases from V and 4 from J, leaving 18 bases between them. The CDR3 covers 14 residues. In germline, CDR1 is MNHNS, CDR2 SASEGT. The CDR3 protein is CASTNPGVPETQYF. DNA for the CDR3: TGTGCCAGTACAAATCCAGGGGTCCCAGAGACCCAGTACTTC.

This chain links TRBV14 with TRBJ2-7; TRBD2 matches at 11 bases. Germline V gene lookup returns CDR1 SGHDN and CDR2 FVKESK. The CDR3 is 17 residues long. V shed 1 base, J shed 7 bases, and the junction held 12 bases outside the gene matches. The CDR3 DNA follows: TGTGCCAGCAGCCAAGTAAAACTACTAGCGGGAGTGGGGGAGCAGTACTTC. Its protein product is CASSQVKLLAGVGEQYF.

The chain employs TRBV4-2 and TRBJ2-5; perhaps TRBD1 as D (5 bases). This CDR3 region has 14 residues. V dropped 0 bases and J dropped 4 bases, with 9 bases sitting between them. Germline V gene lookup returns CDR1 LGHNA and CDR2 YNFKEQ. The CDR3 sequence is CASSQDYRGETQYF. The CDR3 DNA reads as TGTGCCAGCAGCCAAGATTATAGGGGAGAGACCCAGTACTTC.

The J gene is TRBJ2-2, the V gene TRBV2, with D tentatively TRBD1 or TRBD2 (5 bases each). CDR1 and CDR2 from the germline V gene are SNHLY and FYNNEI. Trimming took 3 bases from V and 1 from J, leaving 9 bases between them. The CDR3 runs to 15 residues. This CDR3 is CASSESGLNTGELFF. CDR3 nucleotides: TGTGCCAGCAGTGAGTCGGGGCTGAACACCGGGGAGCTGTTTTTT.

The chain links TRBV6-2 or TRBV6-3 to TRBJ1-1; D call uncertain. V was trimmed by 8 bases and J by 3 bases, leaving 7 bases between them. Looked up from germline, CDR1 is MNHEY and CDR2 is SVGEGT. CDR3 length: 11 amino acids. The DNA of the CDR3 is TGTGCCAGCGCACTTTACACTGAAGCTTTCTTT. Translation gives CASALYTEAFF.

In its sample, this clonotype was seen once. The chain uses TRBV2 and TRBJ2-5; D gene ambiguous. Deletions cut 6 bases from V and 3 bases from J, with 11 bases between. The CDR3 is 13 amino acids. Germline loops: CDR1 SNHLY, CDR2 FYNNEI. The DNA for the CDR3 is TGTGCCAGCAGACGGCGCCGCGAAGAGACCCAGTACTTC. Translated, it gives CASRRRREETQYF.

The V gene is TRBV28, the J gene TRBJ2-7; D perhaps matches TRBD1 (7 bases). The CDR3 loop spans 17 amino acids. The germline V gene has CDR1 MDHEN and CDR2 SYDVKM. V was pared by 3 bases and J by 3 bases, with 21 bases between. CDR3: CASSFYQGGSFNYEQYF. The CDR3 DNA reads TGTGCCAGCAGTTTCTATCAGGGGGGCTCCTTCAACTACGAGCAGTACTTC.

The chain combines TRBV19 with TRBJ1-1, with D uncertain. The V end was cut by 3 bases, the J end by 7 bases, with 12 bases between. The germline CDR1 and CDR2 sequences are LNHDA and SQIVND (reference sequence). This CDR3 is 13 amino acids long. CDR3 sequence reads: CASSINTVIEAFF. The DNA for the CDR3 is TGTGCCAGTAGTATTAATACGGTCATTGAAGCTTTCTTT.